This T cell receptor (beta chain) was retrieved from a study of T-cell reconstitution after alpha-beta-depleted transplantation in children. The authors prepared the TCRbeta library with unique molecular identifiers. One entry per CDR3 protein, called by TCRdb with MiXCR from the PCR reads. Among some 500,000 distinct CDR3 sequences, around 20% were seen once, and the ten largest hold less than 4%. Germline V gives CDR1 LNHNV, CDR2 YYDKDF (reference sequence). This CDR3 has 14 residues. Trimming took 7 bases from V and 3 from J, leaving 15 bases between them. This clonotype was counted a few times. The sequenced sample was PBMCs from the stem cell graft donor, obtained from the stem cell graft. The V call is TRBV15, the J call TRBJ1-1; D remains unclear. The receptor's source is a human donor who donated a stem cell graft to a child with acute lymphoblastic leukemia. CDR3 DNA: TGTGCCACCACATACGACACCCCATACACTGAAGCTTTCTTT. It yields the protein CATTYDTPYTEAFF.